This is a list of T cell receptor beta chains from one sample in a study of beta chain features in type 1 diabetes. Profiling relied on immunoSEQ multiplex PCR, and the TCRdb table lists in-frame clones only, not all of them. The sample consists of 200,000 to 250,000 clones, 25% to 35% of them appearing once. Sequences were obtained from central memory CD4+ T cells from blood. Source of these receptors: a man younger than 40 in good health. The CDR3 runs from the conserved cysteine through the conserved F or W. D genes are given only for firm matches. Expanded clones are given a class, and other clones once, few, many or no size at all.

size,V,J,D,DNA,CDR3
few,TRBV29-1,TRBJ1-1,-,TGCAGCTTTCGACCGTTTCTCACTGAAGCTTTCTTT,CSFRPFLTEAFF
few,TRBV19,TRBJ1-5,-,TGTGCCAGTCGCCTCGGACAGTTCAATCAGCCCCAGCATTTT,CASRLGQFNQPQHF
-,TRBV11-2,TRBJ2-7,-,TGTGCCAGCAGCTACCCCGCGGGGGCTATATCCTACGAGCAGTACTTC,CASSYPAGAISYEQYF
-,TRBV9,TRBJ2-1,TRBD2,TGTGCCAGCAGCGTAGCAGGACTAGCGGGAGGGGACAATGAGCAGTTCTTC,CASSVAGLAGGDNEQFF
few,TRBV5-6,TRBJ2-5,TRBD2,TGTGCCAGCAGCCGGGAGTCTAGCGGCGGAGAGACCCAGTACTTC,CASSRESSGGETQYF
-,TRBV28,TRBJ2-4,-,TGTGCCAGCAGTTTATGGGGAAGCGAGAGGGGGAAAAACATTCAGTACTTC,CASSLWGSERGKNIQYF
-,TRBV18,TRBJ2-1,-,TGTGCCAGCTCACCGTCTACCTACAATGAGCAGTTCTTC,CASSPSTYNEQFF
-,TRBV12-5,TRBJ1-1,-,TGTGCTAGTGCCCCGCCGACGAACACTGAAGCTTTCTTT,CASAPPTNTEAFF
-,TRBV6-1,TRBJ2-5,TRBD2,TGTGCCAGCAGTGAAGCGGGACTAGCGGTAGAGACCCAGTACTTC,CASSEAGLAVETQYF
few,TRBV27,TRBJ2-3,-,TGTGCCAGCCGGCGGGATGAAGGCACGCAGTATTTT,CASRRDEGTQYF
few,TRBV10-3,TRBJ2-5,TRBD2,TGTGCCATCAGCCCGGGACTAGCGGGGAGGGAGACCCAGTACTTC,CAISPGLAGRETQYF
-,TRBV28,TRBJ2-7,-,TGTGCCAGCAGTTTAGCAGGGACGGGCGAGCAGTACTTC,CASSLAGTGEQYF
few,TRBV28,TRBJ2-5,-,TGTGCCAGCAGGCCCGAAGGCCGGCAAGAGACCCAGTACTTC,CASRPEGRQETQYF
-,TRBV7-7,TRBJ2-2,-,TGTGCCAGCAGCCCCAGCGTTGGGCGGGGCGGGGAGCTGTTTTTT,CASSPSVGRGGELFF
few,TRBV11-2,TRBJ2-5,-,TGTGCCAGCAGCCACCCCGGGACACTAGAGACCCAGTACTTC,CASSHPGTLETQYF
-,TRBV7-2,TRBJ2-1,TRBD2,TGTGCCAGCAGCTTATCTAGCGGGACCCTCAATGAGCAGTTCTTC,CASSLSSGTLNEQFF
-,TRBV6-6,TRBJ1-1,-,TGTGCCAGCAGTTACTCGGAAATCAACACTGAAGCTTTCTTT,CASSYSEINTEAFF
many,TRBV6-5,TRBJ1-2,-,TGTGCCAGCAGACCGGTTAGCCTTCTCTATGGCTACACCTTC,CASRPVSLLYGYTF
-,TRBV5-6,TRBJ1-5,-,TGTGCCAGCACCTCCAGGGTTGGCAATCAGCCCCAGCATTTT,CASTSRVGNQPQHF
-,TRBV29-1,TRBJ1-2,-,TGCAGCGTTGAGGATGAGAGAAACTATGGCTACACCTTC,CSVEDERNYGYTF
-,TRBV2,TRBJ2-1,-,TGTGCCAGCAGTGACGATTCTGGATTGGAGCAGTTCTTC,CASSDDSGLEQFF
many,TRBV4-2,TRBJ2-3,-,TGTGCCAGCAGCCAAGATGAGTATAACACAGATACGCAGTATTTT,CASSQDEYNTDTQYF
-,TRBV29-1,TRBJ2-5,-,TGCAGCGTTGTCTTAGGAGGAGAGACCCAGTACTTC,CSVVLGGETQYF
-,TRBV7-9,TRBJ2-3,TRBD2,TGTGCCAGCAGCCCGCGGGGGGAACCCACAGATACGCAGTATTTT,CASSPRGEPTDTQYF
-,TRBV7-9,TRBJ1-2,-,TGTGCCAGCAGCTGGACAAACAGGGATGGCTACACCTTC,CASSWTNRDGYTF
-,TRBV9,TRBJ2-5,TRBD2,TGTGCCAGCAGCGTAGGAAATAGCGGGGCGCAAGAGACCCAGTACTTC,CASSVGNSGAQETQYF
-,TRBV6-5,TRBJ2-1,TRBD2,TGTGCCAGCAGCCAGGGGCGGGAGGGTAATCGGTTCTTC,CASSQGREGNRFF
few,TRBV5-6,TRBJ2-3,TRBD2,TGTGCCAGCAGCTTCCTAGCGGGGGATAGAACGCAGTATTTT,CASSFLAGDRTQYF
few,TRBV7-2,TRBJ2-3,TRBD1,TGTGCCAGCAGCTTCAGGACAGGACACACAGATACGCAGTATTTT,CASSFRTGHTDTQYF
many,TRBV2,TRBJ2-3,-,TGTGCCAGCAGTACAGGGGGGGTAAGCACAGATACGCAGTATTTT,CASSTGGVSTDTQYF
-,TRBV11-2,TRBJ2-1,-,TGTGCCAGCAGCTCAAATCTTGTAGGCTCCTACAATGAGCAGTTCTTC,CASSSNLVGSYNEQFF
many,TRBV30,TRBJ2-1,-,TGTGCCTGGACCCTGGGCCCATCGGAGGAGCAGTTCTTC,CAWTLGPSEEQFF